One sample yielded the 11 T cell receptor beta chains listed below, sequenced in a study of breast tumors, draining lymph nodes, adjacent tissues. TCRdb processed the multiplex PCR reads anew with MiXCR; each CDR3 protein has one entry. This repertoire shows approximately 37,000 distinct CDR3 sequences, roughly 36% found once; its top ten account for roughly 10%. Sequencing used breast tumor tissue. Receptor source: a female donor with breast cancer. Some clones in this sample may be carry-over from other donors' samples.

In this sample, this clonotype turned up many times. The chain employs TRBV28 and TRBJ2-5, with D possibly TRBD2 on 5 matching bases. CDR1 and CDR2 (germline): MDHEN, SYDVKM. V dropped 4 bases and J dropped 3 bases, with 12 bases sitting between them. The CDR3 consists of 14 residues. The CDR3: CASSSPSAEETQYF. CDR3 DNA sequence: TGTGCCAGCAGTTCCCCCTCAGCGGAAGAGACCCAGTACTTC. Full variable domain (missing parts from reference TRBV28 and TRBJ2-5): DVKVTQSSRYLVKRTGEKVFLECVQDMDHENMFWYRQDPGLGLRLIYFSYDVKMKEKGDIPEGYSVSREKKERFSLILESASTNQTSMYLCASSSPSAEETQYFGPGTRLLVL.

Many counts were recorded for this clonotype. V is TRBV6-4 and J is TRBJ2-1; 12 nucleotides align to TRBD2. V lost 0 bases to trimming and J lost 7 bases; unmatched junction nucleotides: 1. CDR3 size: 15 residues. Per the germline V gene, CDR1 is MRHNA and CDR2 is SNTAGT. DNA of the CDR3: TGTGCCAGCAGTGACTCGACTAGCGGGAGTAATGAGCAGTTCTTC. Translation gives CASSDSTSGSNEQFF.

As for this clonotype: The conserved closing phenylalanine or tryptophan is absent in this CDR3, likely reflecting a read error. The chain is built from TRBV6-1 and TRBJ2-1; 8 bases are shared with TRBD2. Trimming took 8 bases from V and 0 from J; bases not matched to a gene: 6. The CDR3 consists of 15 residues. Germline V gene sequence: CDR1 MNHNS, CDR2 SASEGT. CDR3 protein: CASSTGGGSYNEQFL. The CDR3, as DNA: TGTGCCAGCTCCACGGGGGGGGGCTCCTACAATGAGCAGTTCCTC.

The CDR3 DNA is TGTGCCAGCAGCCATGGGGACAGGGGGCGATACGAGCAGTACTTC. It yields the protein CASSHGDRGRYEQYF. This rearrangement joins TRBV3-1 to TRBJ2-7; 12 bases align to TRBD1. V gave up 3 bases and J gave up 4 bases; unmatched junction bases: 4. CDR3 length: 15 residues. Germline CDR1 and CDR2: LGHDT and YNNKEL (reference sequence).

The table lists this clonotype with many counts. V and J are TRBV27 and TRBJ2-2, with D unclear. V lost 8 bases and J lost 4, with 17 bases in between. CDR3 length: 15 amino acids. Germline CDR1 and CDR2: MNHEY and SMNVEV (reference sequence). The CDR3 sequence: CASSLLLTGTGELFF. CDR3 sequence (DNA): TGTGCCAGCTCTCTACTACTGACCGGCACCGGGGAGCTGTTTTTT.

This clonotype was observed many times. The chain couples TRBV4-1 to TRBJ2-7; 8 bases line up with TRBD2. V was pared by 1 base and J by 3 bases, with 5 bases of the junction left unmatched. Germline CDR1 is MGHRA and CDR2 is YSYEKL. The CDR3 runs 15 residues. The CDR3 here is CASSQVGLGDYEQYF. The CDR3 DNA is TGCGCCAGCAGCCAAGTGGGACTAGGGGACTACGAGCAGTACTTC.

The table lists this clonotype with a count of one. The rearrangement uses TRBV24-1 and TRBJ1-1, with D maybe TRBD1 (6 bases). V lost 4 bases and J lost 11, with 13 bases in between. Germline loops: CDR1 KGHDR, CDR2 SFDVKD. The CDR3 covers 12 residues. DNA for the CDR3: TGTGCCACCAGTGACAAGGGGGAGGTGGCTTTCTTT. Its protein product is CATSDKGEVAFF.

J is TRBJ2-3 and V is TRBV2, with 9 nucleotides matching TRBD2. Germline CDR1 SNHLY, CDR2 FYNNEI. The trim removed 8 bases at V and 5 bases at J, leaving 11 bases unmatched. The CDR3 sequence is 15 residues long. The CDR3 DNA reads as TGTGCCAGCCCCCGGATAGCGGGAGAATTAGATACGCAGTATTTT. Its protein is CASPRIAGELDTQYF.

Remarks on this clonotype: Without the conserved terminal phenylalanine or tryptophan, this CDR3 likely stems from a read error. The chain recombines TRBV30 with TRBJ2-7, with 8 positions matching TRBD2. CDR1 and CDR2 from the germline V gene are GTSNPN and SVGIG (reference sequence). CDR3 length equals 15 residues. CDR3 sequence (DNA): TGTGCCTGGAGTGCGGAGACTAGCGCTACCTACAAGCAGTACTCC. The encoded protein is CAWSAETSATYKQYS.

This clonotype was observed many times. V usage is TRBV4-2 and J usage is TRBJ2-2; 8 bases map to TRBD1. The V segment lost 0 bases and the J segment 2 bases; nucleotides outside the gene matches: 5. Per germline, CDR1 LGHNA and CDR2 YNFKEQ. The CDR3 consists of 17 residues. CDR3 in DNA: TGTGCCAGCAGCCAAGATAGGACAGGGAGTAACACCGGGGAGCTGTTTTTT. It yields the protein CASSQDRTGSNTGELFF.

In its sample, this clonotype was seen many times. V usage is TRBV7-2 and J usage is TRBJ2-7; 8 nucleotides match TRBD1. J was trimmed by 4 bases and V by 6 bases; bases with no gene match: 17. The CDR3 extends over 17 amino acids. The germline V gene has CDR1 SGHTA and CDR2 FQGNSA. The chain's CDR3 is CASSPRGGPGQVYEQYF. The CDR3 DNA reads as TGTGCCAGCAGTCCACGCGGCGGGCCGGGACAGGTTTACGAGCAGTACTTC.